This T cell receptor beta chain was recovered during a study of blood T cell repertoires in COVID-19. Turning to the study itself: Donors in the United States, Italy and Spain gave samples during acute or convalescent COVID-19.

Adults between about 18 and 95 years of age took part from 24 US areas. CDR3 length equals 12 residues. Trimming removed 1 base from V and 5 bases from J, with 6 bases in between. Germline values: CDR1 SGHRS, CDR2 YFSETQ. Original methodology: Nucleated cell counts were estimated from reference gene primer amplification. Libraries were prepared by immunoSEQ multiplex PCR; TCRdb keeps only in-frame clonotypes and omits some of them. V and J calls and clone size are given by that table; D and trimming were obtained from the DNA. The profile covers approximately 210,000 clones, with 80% appearing a single time and about 4.5% taken by the ten largest.

The chain employs TRBV5-1 and TRBJ2-5; D is unresolved. Source material: PBMCs or T cells enriched from blood (not recorded which). The TCR comes from a man aged 25 to 45 with acute COVID-19. The chain's CDR3 is CASSLPQETQYF. The CDR3 DNA sequence: TGCGCCAGCAGCTTGCCCCAGGAGACCCAGTACTTC.